These T cell receptor beta chains were read from a single sample in a study of blood T cell repertoires in COVID-19. Clones were read by immunoSEQ multiplex PCR, and TCRdb kept only the in-frame ones, dropping some. Of 150,000 to 200,000 clones detected, around 91% appear once; the ten largest clones hold less than 0.85%. Specimen: PBMCs or T cells enriched from blood (not recorded which). The receptors here all came from a young woman who had recovered from COVID-19. The CDR3 runs from the conserved cysteine through the conserved F or W. D genes are given only for firm matches. A clone size is listed for some rows: how often the clone was seen (once, few, many), or a class if it is expanded.

TGCGCCAGTAAGGGAGGGCCCGGGGAGACCCAGTACTTC,CASKGGPGETQYF,once,TRBJ2-5,TRBD2,TRBV4-1
TGTGCCAGCAGCCTCGGACAGGGGCTAGGTGAGCAGTACTTC,CASSLGQGLGEQYF,NA,TRBJ2-7,TRBD1,TRBV5-4
TGCGCCAGCAGCACAGGGGGAGGCTCTGGGGCCAACGTCCTGACTTTC,CASSTGGGSGANVLTF,NA,TRBJ2-6,TRBD1,TRBV10-2
TGTGCCTGGAGTGTACCGGGTGGCGAGCAGTACTTC,CAWSVPGGEQYF,NA,TRBJ2-7,NA,TRBV30
TGTGCCAGCAGCTTAAGGTGGCGAGGGGTAGGGGGCTCTGGAAACACCATATATTTT,CASSLRWRGVGGSGNTIYF,NA,TRBJ1-3,NA,TRBV7-8
TGTGCCAGCAGCCGGGACAGTCGGCAGCCCCAGCATTTT,CASSRDSRQPQHF,NA,TRBJ1-5,TRBD1,TRBV7-6
TGTGCCAGCAGCTCAGGGGCCACAGATACGCAGTATTTT,CASSSGATDTQYF,few,TRBJ2-3,NA,TRBV28
TGTGCCTGGGTAACTAGCGGGACTCCTAGGGAGCAGTACTTC,CAWVTSGTPREQYF,NA,TRBJ2-7,TRBD2,TRBV30
TGTGCTAGTGGTTTCGGGTTCAACAATGAGCAGTTCTTC,CASGFGFNNEQFF,NA,TRBJ2-1,NA,TRBV12-5
TGTGCCAGCAGCCCCCTCTACGGGACCGGGGAGCTGTTTTTT,CASSPLYGTGELFF,NA,TRBJ2-2,NA,TRBV7-8
TGTGCCAGCAGGAGGACTAGCGGGGACTCCTACAATGAGCAGTTCTTC,CASRRTSGDSYNEQFF,NA,TRBJ2-1,TRBD2,TRBV2
TGTGCCAGCAGTCGGCGGGAGTGGTACACCGGGGAGCTGTTTTTT,CASSRREWYTGELFF,NA,TRBJ2-2,TRBD2,TRBV13
TGTGCCAGCAGTAACCCTAGCGGGAGAGAAACGCAGTATTTT,CASSNPSGRETQYF,NA,TRBJ2-3,TRBD2,TRBV28
TGTGCCAGCAGCTTACTGGCGGGAATTGGCAATGAGCAGTTCTTC,CASSLLAGIGNEQFF,NA,TRBJ2-1,NA,TRBV7-9
TGTGCCAGCAGCCCCGTAGGCGCGGAATACAATGAGCAGTTCTTC,CASSPVGAEYNEQFF,NA,TRBJ2-1,NA,TRBV6-6
TGCGCCAGCAGTGCCCAGCGGGGCAGCTCCTACAATGAGCAGTTCTTC,CASSAQRGSSYNEQFF,NA,TRBJ2-1,TRBD2,TRBV10-1
TGTGCCTGGAGTAAGGACAGGGTTTTCACCGGGGAGCTGTTTTTT,CAWSKDRVFTGELFF,NA,TRBJ2-2,TRBD1,TRBV30
TGTGCCAGCAGTCCCCCCGTCCAGGGACAGGGCGGCTCTGGGGCCAACGTCCTGACTTTC,CASSPPVQGQGGSGANVLTF,NA,TRBJ2-6,TRBD1,TRBV28
TGTGCCAGCCAGTTCCTGGGACAGGGACAAGAGACCCAGTACTTC,CASQFLGQGQETQYF,few,TRBJ2-5,TRBD1,TRBV2
TGCGCCAGCAGCTTAGGGGACACCGATAATTCACCCCTCCACTTT,CASSLGDTDNSPLHF,NA,TRBJ1-6,NA,TRBV5-1
TGTGCCAGCAGTTCGACAGGGGGGACCTACGAGCAGTACTTC,CASSSTGGTYEQYF,NA,TRBJ2-7,TRBD1,TRBV6-5
TGTGCCAGCAGTCTAGACAGGGGGGAGGCATTGGAGACCCAGTACTTC,CASSLDRGEALETQYF,NA,TRBJ2-5,TRBD1,TRBV28
TGTGCCAGCAGTTTAGCCCAGGCCTACGAGCAGTACTTC,CASSLAQAYEQYF,NA,TRBJ2-7,NA,TRBV27
TGTGCCAGCAGTCGGCGGGAGGGCTACGAGCAGTACTTC,CASSRREGYEQYF,NA,TRBJ2-7,TRBD2,TRBV27
TGTGCCTGGTGGGGACAGGGTCAAATATCTGGCTACACCTTC,CAWWGQGQISGYTF,NA,TRBJ1-2,TRBD1,TRBV30
TGCGCCAGCAGCCAAGGGGTAGCGTACAATGAGCAGTTCTTC,CASSQGVAYNEQFF,NA,TRBJ2-1,NA,TRBV4-1
TGTGCCAGCAGCTTAGGGACCGGGACTAGTCGCGAGCAGTACTTC,CASSLGTGTSREQYF,NA,TRBJ2-7,TRBD2,TRBV7-8
TGTGCCAGCAGCCCAGGGGGCTACTCCTACGAGCAGTACTTC,CASSPGGYSYEQYF,NA,TRBJ2-7,TRBD1,TRBV7-2
TGCGCCAGCAGCTCACAGGGGGACTATGGCTACACCTTC,CASSSQGDYGYTF,NA,TRBJ1-2,TRBD1,TRBV5-1
TGTGCCAGCACCGGAGCTAACTATGGCTACACCTTC,CASTGANYGYTF,NA,TRBJ1-2,NA,TRBV6-5
TGTGCCAGCAGTCCGGACAGCGCAATTGGGAACACTGAAGCTTTCTTT,CASSPDSAIGNTEAFF,NA,TRBJ1-1,NA,TRBV5-4
TGCGCCAGCAGTGCGAGACAGGGGGCCGGGGCCATTCAGTACTTC,CASSARQGAGAIQYF,NA,TRBJ2-4,TRBD1,TRBV10-2
TGTGCCATCAGTGAGGGAGACAGCCACAGGGGTTATAGCAATCAGCCCCAGCATTTT,CAISEGDSHRGYSNQPQHF,once,TRBJ1-5,TRBD1,TRBV10-3
TGTGCCAGCAGCCCTAGCGGCAGCCCCCTTTACGAGCAGTACTTC,CASSPSGSPLYEQYF,NA,TRBJ2-7,TRBD2,TRBV9
TGTGCCAGCAGCTTGCTAGCGGGAGGTCAGGAGACCCAGTACTTC,CASSLLAGGQETQYF,NA,TRBJ2-5,TRBD2,TRBV6-5
TGCGCCAGCTCCAGAAGGGGGCCCGGGTTTTACCTCTCCTACGAGCAGTACTTC,CASSRRGPGFYLSYEQYF,once,TRBJ2-7,TRBD1,TRBV10-2
TGTGCCAGCAGTGAAGATCCCCTACAGCCCCAGCATTTT,CASSEDPLQPQHF,NA,TRBJ1-5,NA,TRBV6-1
TGTGCCAGCAGTTTTCGGAGGGGCAGAAGCTCCTACGAGCAGTACTTC,CASSFRRGRSSYEQYF,few,TRBJ2-7,NA,TRBV27
TGTGCCAGTAGTCCCGGGGGGGCAGATACGCAGTATTTT,CASSPGGADTQYF,NA,TRBJ2-3,TRBD2,TRBV19
TGTGCCAGCAGCTCAACCCGGGACAGCTATCAGCCCCAGCATTTT,CASSSTRDSYQPQHF,once,TRBJ1-5,TRBD1,TRBV7-2